This T cell receptor beta chain was documented in a study of T cells after yellow fever vaccination. Study at large: For low cell numbers, libraries were made with SMART-Seq v4 Ultra Low Input. Study-level points and caveats: Abundant clonotypes (contaminants from the bulk population) could be present in FACS-sorted repertoires. Weaker, the secondary response peaked sooner, at day 5 versus 15.

TCRdb re-analysed the 5' RACE reads in MiXCR, keeping a single row per CDR3 protein. The sample records hundreds of thousands of distinct CDR3 sequences, about 4% being singletons. This clonotype was counted many times. The antigen remains undetermined. V was trimmed by 3 bases and J by 4 bases, leaving 8 bases between them. The CDR3 totals 13 residues. Sample: PBMCs, taken 5 days after the yellow fever booster vaccination. The chain has TRBV12-3 or TRBV12-4 and TRBJ2-3, with D possibly TRBD1 on 5 matching bases. This TCR came from a man between 18 and 35 years old who received the YFV17D yellow fever vaccine. CDR3: CASSFQGADTQYF. CDR3 DNA: TGTGCCAGCAGTTTCCAGGGTGCAGATACGCAGTATTTT.